This T cell receptor beta chain was profiled in a study of blood T cell repertoires in COVID-19 (dated by TCRdb to about 2020). For context, the study as a whole: The collaborator samples originated in the United States, Italy and Spain and spanned the acute and convalescent phases of COVID-19. The material from the prospective study consisted of cDNA or gDNA derived from T cells, B-cell-depleted T cells, or PBMCs. The repertoires were released in a freely available public database meant as a resource for research on the immune response to SARS-CoV-2. The samples were drawn from two sources: the first 160 participants of the ongoing ImmuneRACE study, and 1,200 or so subjects contributed by 6 global collaborators. Where HLA class I and class II types were available, the types were taken from metadata supplied by the sample provider, not from assay-based typing. The sample metadata nearly always contained a de-identified subject ID, COVID-19 status, age in years and sex. The dataset comprised deeply sampled blood TCRbeta repertoires from subjects exposed to, actively infected with, or recovered from COVID-19. The full study reports these points: How much clinical and demographic metadata was included differed by source and by participant, and the metadata was provided uncurated.

For this clone: No cognate antigen has been identified for it. Base qualities are missing; no much larger clone stands one base away.

The germline V gene encodes CDR1 LGHNA and CDR2 YNFKEQ. From cysteine to phenylalanine, the CDR3 is 17 amino acids long. Only the CDR3 DNA is retained, 51 bases long and in frame from the first base. V ends up 4 bases short and J 2 bases short, with an unmatched junction base count of 8. Another Seattle source contributed samples from volunteer blood donors who had recovered from COVID-19. Whole blood was collected in K2EDTA tubes by collaborating institutions according to the institutions' own protocols. For TCRbeta analysis, collaborators shipped samples as frozen whole blood, isolated PBMCs, or DNA extracted from either of those sample types. TCRbeta CDR3 regions were amplified from genomic DNA using the immunoSEQ Assay, a bias-controlled multiplex PCR. The source study handled its data this way. The number of nucleated cells in each sample was estimated from the amplification of reference gene primers within the assay. Sequence reads were collapsed and filtered to measure the absolute abundance of every unique TCRbeta CDR3 rearrangement. For each sample, productive Simpson clonality was calculated by taking the square root of Simpson's diversity index across productive rearrangements. Imported from immuneACCESS, the table was reduced by TCRdb to in-frame sequences with V and J called. These copies leave out some clones; in studies compared against another copy, an unresolved V gene accounts for under half, and the cause of the remainder is not known. The DNA gave D and trimming, while V, J and clone size come from that table. For this sample the table gives 300,000 or so clones, of which 87% were detected only once. The ten biggest clones cover approximately 1.5% of the sample.

Input material: peripheral blood. This clonotype was obtained from a woman between 40 and 55 years old who had recovered from COVID-19. The receptor chain draws on TRBV4-2 and TRBJ2-3; the central 11 bases match TRBD2. The nucleotides read TGTGCCAGCAGCCTAACCACTAGCGGGGGACCCACAGATACGCAGTATTTT. It specifies CASSLTTSGGPTDTQYF.